The 17 T cell receptor beta chains reported below all come from one sample, sequenced in a study of T cells in Graves' hyperthyroidism and ophthalmopathy. TCR beta CDR3 regions were amplified from RNA transcripts. The HTBI primer set was used in a first-round RT-PCR of the TCR CDR3. Each CDR3 protein is one row after TCRdb ran MiXCR on the multiplex PCR reads. The data show about 410,000 distinct CDR3 sequences, about 15% seen once. The sequencing input was blood. The receptor set was obtained from a woman between 25 and 40 years old with Graves' ophthalmopathy.

This clonotype was counted ten times or more. This chain joins TRBV6-1 and TRBJ2-5; D perhaps matches TRBD2 (6 bases). V gave up 4 bases and J gave up 2 bases, with 11 bases separating them. CDR1 and CDR2 (germline): MNHNS, SASEGT. The CDR3 is 14 amino acids. The CDR3 DNA sequence: TGTGCCAGCAGTGTCGGGAGCTTACAAGAGACCCAGTACTTC. Protein sequence: CASSVGSLQETQYF.

This clonotype was observed at least ten times. The V and J genes are TRBV29-1 and TRBJ2-3; no clear D gene. The CDR3 spans 14 residues. Germline CDR1 is SQVTM and CDR2 is ANQGSEA. V lost 1 base to trimming and J lost 6 bases, with 14 bases between them. The CDR3 DNA is TGCAGCGTTGAAGTCATTGTAGGGTTGGATACGCAGTATTTT. This gives the protein CSVEVIVGLDTQYF.

This clonotype was counted a few times. The V and J genes are TRBV2 and TRBJ2-2; 13 positions match TRBD2. CDR3 length: 14 residues. V dropped 7 bases and J dropped 8; count of bases not matched to a gene: 4. Germline V lookup: CDR1 SNHLY, CDR2 FYNNEI. Here the CDR3 DNA reads TGTGCCAGCAACATGGGACTAGCGGGGGGGGAGCTGTTTTTT. This codes for CASNMGLAGGELFF.

In DNA form, the CDR3 reads TGTGCCAGCAGCGCCCGGGACACCATGTTATACTACGAGCAGTACTTC. Its translation is CASSARDTMLYYEQYF. The chain recombines TRBV9 with TRBJ2-7, with D maybe TRBD1 (6 bases). Deletions cut 3 bases from V and 3 bases from J, with 19 bases between. Looked up from germline, CDR1 is SGDLS and CDR2 is YYNGEE. The CDR3 extends over 16 amino acids.

There are many counts of this clonotype. The rearrangement joins TRBV29-1 to TRBJ1-2; 8 bases are shared with TRBD1. The CDR3 covers 14 residues. The J segment lost 7 bases and the V segment lost 4 bases, leaving 11 bases of the junction unmatched. Germline V gene lookup returns CDR1 SQVTM and CDR2 ANQGSEA. In DNA form, the CDR3 reads TGCAGCGTTGTGGGCCCGGACAGGGTTGGTGGCTACACCTTC. Amino acids: CSVVGPDRVGGYTF.

This clonotype appeared a few times. The rearrangement uses TRBV5-4 and TRBJ2-5, with D perhaps given as TRBD1 or TRBD2 (5 bases each). V was shortened by 3 bases and J by 3 bases, with 15 bases between the two germline ends. Germline loops: CDR1 SGHNT, CDR2 YYREEE (reference sequence). The CDR3 extends over 15 amino acids. This CDR3 is CASSWTGLNEETQYF. The CDR3, as DNA: TGTGCCAGCAGCTGGACGGGGCTAAACGAAGAGACCCAGTACTTC.

This clonotype was seen repeatedly, ten times or more. The chain combines TRBV2 with TRBJ2-5; a weak D match, TRBD2 (5 bases). The germline CDR1 and CDR2 sequences are SNHLY and FYNNEI. The CDR3 spans 14 residues. V lost 7 bases and J lost 2, with 14 bases in between. Here the CDR3 reads CASKVGIAQETQYF. The CDR3 bases are TGTGCCAGCAAGGTGGGGATAGCGCAAGAGACCCAGTACTTC.

V usage is TRBV7-6 and J usage is TRBJ2-1; 7 nucleotides align to TRBD2. CDR3 length equals 16 residues. The V gene's germline CDR1 is SGHVS and CDR2 FNYEAQ. V dropped 5 bases and J dropped 4; count of bases not matched to a gene: 11. DNA of the CDR3: TGTGCCAGCAGCCAACCCGTGGGGAGGGTTTACAATGAGCAGTTCTTC. As protein: CASSQPVGRVYNEQFF.

This clonotype was recorded many times. This chain joins TRBV18 and TRBJ1-1; 8 nucleotides match TRBD1. Trimming cost V 3 bases and J 4 bases; bases outside gene matches: 7. The germline CDR1 and CDR2 sequences are KGHSH and LQKENI. This CDR3 is built from 15 residues. The CDR3, as DNA: TGTGCCAGCTCACCCGGGACAGGTAGTATCACTGAAGCTTTCTTT. Translated: CASSPGTGSITEAFF.

This clonotype appeared many times. This chain joins TRBV20-1 and TRBJ1-1; no reliable D call. V lost 6 bases and J lost 3, with 8 bases in between. This CDR3 is 11 amino acids long. Germline V gene lookup returns CDR1 DFQATT and CDR2 SNEGSKA (reference sequence). The CDR3 bases are TGCAGTGCCAGCTCGGACACTGAAGCTTTCTTT. It encodes CSASSDTEAFF.

V usage is TRBV5-1 and J usage is TRBJ1-2, with D possibly being TRBD1 (5 bases). V lost 0 bases to trimming and J lost 6 bases, with 18 bases between them. Germline CDR1 SGHRS, CDR2 YFSETQ. This CDR3 has 16 residues. The CDR3 spells CASSLVSGMYKNGYTF. In DNA form, the CDR3 reads TGCGCCAGCAGCTTGGTGTCAGGGATGTACAAGAATGGCTACACCTTC.

This clonotype was observed a few times. This CDR3 reads CSVEKENEQYF. DNA of the CDR3: TGCAGCGTTGAGAAGGAGAACGAGCAGTACTTC. The V gene is TRBV29-1, the J gene TRBJ2-7; unclear D gene. The CDR3 spans 11 residues. The germline CDR1 and CDR2 sequences are SQVTM and ANQGSEA. Trimming took off 3 bases at V and 5 bases at J, with 8 bases between the two ends.

This clonotype was seen more than once but under ten times. The chain has TRBV6-4 and TRBJ1-1, with no clear D. The CDR3 length is 14 residues. The V gene's germline CDR1 is MRHNA and CDR2 SNTAGT. Trimming removed 0 bases at V and 4 bases at J, with 9 bases between. The CDR3 loop is CASSDSSLATEAFF. For the CDR3, the DNA is TGTGCCAGCAGTGACTCGAGTTTGGCCACTGAAGCTTTCTTT.

This clonotype was seen a few times. V gene TRBV9 combines with J gene TRBJ2-7; a weak D match, TRBD1 (5 bases). V was shortened by 0 bases and J by 2 bases, with 12 bases between the two germline ends. From germline, CDR1 is SGDLS and CDR2 YYNGEE. The CDR3 is made up of 15 amino acids. The CDR3 loop reads CASSVDPTDTYEQYF. CDR3 coding DNA: TGTGCCAGCAGCGTAGATCCGACAGATACCTACGAGCAGTACTTC.

In its sample, this clonotype was seen many times. This chain connects TRBV2 to TRBJ1-5; 9 bases align to TRBD1. Germline lookup yields CDR1 SNHLY and CDR2 FYNNEI. V lost 4 bases and J lost 1; bases outside the gene matches: 2. The length of the CDR3 is 15 residues. The CDR3 region is CASSAGTGSNQPQHF. The DNA of the CDR3 is TGTGCCAGCAGTGCCGGGACAGGGAGCAATCAGCCCCAGCATTTT.

This clonotype was observed a single time. This CDR3 reads CASRPGTWSTEAFF. CDR3 in DNA: TGTGCCAGCAGGCCCGGGACATGGAGCACTGAAGCTTTCTTT. The gene calls are TRBV5-8 and TRBJ1-1; D is perhaps TRBD1 (6 bases). Germline V gene lookup returns CDR1 SGHTS and CDR2 YDEGEE. CDR3 length equals 14 residues. V gave up 5 bases and J gave up 4 bases, with 15 bases separating them.

This clonotype was recorded at least ten times. The V call is TRBV10-3, the J call TRBJ1-5, with 9 bases matching TRBD1. The V gene's germline CDR1 is ENHRY and CDR2 SYGVKD. The CDR3 has 15 amino acids. The J segment lost 4 bases and the V segment lost 7 bases, leaving 8 bases of the junction unmatched. CDR3 region: CAIKNTGTGNQPQHF. The CDR3, as DNA: TGTGCCATCAAAAACACCGGGACAGGGAATCAGCCCCAGCATTTT.